A selection of T cell receptor beta chains follows, all from one sample in a study of cytomegalovirus exposure and HLA in healthy donors. Assay: immunoSEQ multiplex PCR; the TCRdb copy retains only in-frame clones and omits some. In the table there are approximately 32,000 clones, about 79% of which are singletons. The sequenced material came from PBMCs. Every receptor here comes from a woman under 30 in good health and CMV-seronegative. The CDR3 runs from the conserved cysteine through the conserved F or W. D genes are given only for firm matches. A row's size may be missing; if present it is once, few, many or a size class.

>TRBJ2-1|NA|NA|TRBV7-3
TGTGCCAGCAGCTTAAATGGGCAGGGCGACAATGAGCAGTTCTTC
CASSLNGQGDNEQFF
>TRBJ2-7|NA|NA|TRBV18
TGTGCCAGCTCACCAGACAGCGCCTCCTACGAGCAGTACTTC
CASSPDSASYEQYF
>TRBJ1-1|NA|TRBD1|TRBV18
TGTGCCAGCTCAGCTGACAGGGACGCTGAAGCTTTCTTT
CASSADRDAEAFF
>TRBJ1-6|NA|TRBD1|TRBV5-1
TGCGCCAGCAGCTCGGACAGGGGCTCGGATAATTCACCCCTCCACTTT
CASSSDRGSDNSPLHF
>TRBJ2-4|NA|TRBD2|TRBV30
TGTGCCTGGGATAGCGGGAGGGGCAACATTCAGTACTTC
CAWDSGRGNIQYF
>TRBJ1-1|few|NA|TRBV7-2
TGTGCCAGCAGCCTATGGCGGGGGCTGGGCACTGAAGCTTTCTTT
CASSLWRGLGTEAFF
>TRBJ2-7|NA|TRBD1|TRBV28
TGTGCCAGCAGTTTTTCTGGGACAGACTACGAGCAGTACTTC
CASSFSGTDYEQYF
>TRBJ2-2|NA|NA|TRBV28
TGTGCCAGCAGTTTCAGGGGCTGGTCCACCGGGGAGCTGTTTTTT
CASSFRGWSTGELFF
>TRBJ2-2|NA|NA|TRBV19
TGTGCCAGTGGACCGGGAACATACACCGGGGAGCTGTTTTTT
CASGPGTYTGELFF
>TRBJ2-4|NA|NA|TRBV28
TGTGCCAGCAGCGCAGGGGACAAAAACATTCAGTACTTC
CASSAGDKNIQYF
>TRBJ2-2|NA|NA|TRBV4-3
TGCGCCAGCAGCCAAGAGCGCAGGGGCGCCGGGGAGCTGTTTTTT
CASSQERRGAGELFF
>TRBJ1-1|NA|NA|TRBV11-3
TGTGCCAGCAGCTTAGGAGGGAACACTGAAGCTTTCTTT
CASSLGGNTEAFF
>TRBJ2-3|NA|NA|TRBV11-3
TGTGCCAGCAGCATCCAGGCAGCAGCAGATACGCAGTATTTT
CASSIQAAADTQYF
>TRBJ2-3|NA|NA|TRBV4-3
TGCGCCAGCAGCCAACTGGCCCAGCGATCCACAGATACGCAGTATTTT
CASSQLAQRSTDTQYF
>TRBJ2-1|NA|TRBD2|TRBV28
TGTGCCAGCACGACTAGCGTTAACTACAATGAGCAGTTCTTC
CASTTSVNYNEQFF
>TRBJ1-1|once|NA|TRBV5-1
TGCGCCAGCAGCTTGTCCGAACGGTTTCAAACTGAAGCTTTCTTT
CASSLSERFQTEAFF
>TRBJ2-3|NA|TRBD2|TRBV6-4
TGTGCCAGCAGTGACTCACTAGCGGGGGGAGATACGCAGTATTTT
CASSDSLAGGDTQYF
>TRBJ2-7|few|NA|TRBV7-2
TGTGCCAGCAGTCGGACTGTATACGAGCAGTACTTC
CASSRTVYEQYF
>TRBJ2-3|NA|TRBD2|TRBV7-7
TGTGCCAGCAGCTTAGGCCTAGCGGGGGAGTCAGATACGCAGTATTTT
CASSLGLAGESDTQYF
>TRBJ2-7|once|TRBD1|TRBV7-9
TGTGCCAGCCGGGACAGCCTGGAATACGAGCAGTACTTC
CASRDSLEYEQYF
>TRBJ1-2|NA|TRBD1|TRBV28
TGTGCCAGCAGTTCGAGGGGGCCAGGGCTCGGCTACACCTTC
CASSSRGPGLGYTF
>TRBJ2-7|NA|NA|TRBV10-3
TGTGCCATCAGTGAGCCTCTCCAGGGGTCCTACGAGCAGTACTTC
CAISEPLQGSYEQYF
>TRBJ1-2|NA|NA|TRBV5-6
TGTGCCAGCAGCTTGGGTGCAGGGGCCAACTATGGCTACACCTTC
CASSLGAGANYGYTF
>TRBJ1-6|once|TRBD1|TRBV5-4
TGTGCCAGCAGCCTAGGACAGGGGGCGCGCTCCTATAATTCACCCCTCCACTTT
CASSLGQGARSYNSPLHF
>TRBJ2-3|NA|NA|TRBV25-1
TGTACCAGCAGTCCCCACTATCCGGGGGGCACAGATACGCAGTATTTT
CTSSPHYPGGTDTQYF
>TRBJ1-6|NA|NA|TRBV9
TGTGCCAGCAGCCCCGATTCGGGGGGGATCTCACCCCTCCACTTT
CASSPDSGGISPLHF
>TRBJ2-7|NA|NA|TRBV5-8
TGTGCCAGCAGCTTAAACATCCTCCGCGAGCAGTACTTC
CASSLNILREQYF
>TRBJ1-2|NA|NA|TRBV5-6
TGTGCCAGCAGCTTAACAGGGCCAGGTGGCTACACCTTC
CASSLTGPGGYTF
>TRBJ1-2|NA|NA|TRBV19
TGTGCCAGTAGTCCGTCGAGTGGGGCTGGAGACTACACCTTC
CASSPSSGAGDYTF